This T cell receptor beta chain was identified during a study of cytomegalovirus exposure and HLA in healthy donors. A multiplex PCR was run with 60 Vbeta primers and 13 Jbeta primers. Measured with immunoSEQ multiplex PCR; TCRdb has only the in-frame clones, and not every one. This table holds about 140,000 clones. As concerns this clone: The target antigen is unknown.

Trimming at V came to 0 bases and at J to 5 bases, leaving 4 bases not matched to a gene. CDR3 length: 14 residues. Germline V gene data show CDR1 as SGHRS and CDR2 as YFSETQ. The study, taken as a whole, reports: The study designated 150 or so TCR beta chains cytomegalovirus-associated. It was reported that the classifier diagnosed cytomegalovirus status with high specificity and sensitivity in both the original and validation cohorts. It was likely that a cluster of highly shared sequence variants was a sequencing artifact.

This sequence originates from a male donor in good health and CMV-seronegative. The chain has TRBV5-1 and TRBJ2-5; TRBD2 matches 7 bases. The sequenced sample was PBMCs. The CDR3, as DNA: TGCGCCAGCAGCTTGGGCGGGAGAATGGAGACCCAGTACTTC. It specifies CASSLGGRMETQYF. The full variable domain, completed using reference TRBV5-1 and TRBJ2-5, is KAGVTQTPRYLIKTRGQQVTLSCSPISGHRSVSWYQQTPGQGLQFLFEYFSETQRNKGNFPGRFSGRQFSNSRSEMNVSTLELGDSALYLCASSLGGRMETQYFGPGTRLLVL.